This is a list of T cell receptor beta chains from one sample in a study of CXCR3-negative and CXCR3-positive naive CD8 T cells. Reprocessing the 5' RACE reads, TCRdb reports a single entry for every CDR3 protein and omits DNA. This sample's table reports approximately 90,000 distinct CDR3 sequences. The sequenced material came from naive CXCR3+ CD8+ T cells from blood. These receptors were collected from a human donor in good health. Some clones in this sample may be carry-over from other donors' samples. CDR3s include the opening cysteine and the closing phenylalanine or tryptophan. Fields, in order: V gene, J gene, CDR3 protein.

TRBV28,TRBJ2-7,CASSDTYEQYF
TRBV6-5,TRBJ2-1,CASSTGGSYNEQFF
TRBV4-2,TRBJ2-1,CASSQDMSGGASEQFF
TRBV2,TRBJ2-3,CASSGSGGIDAKDTQYF
TRBV20-1,TRBJ1-6,CSATPSLNSPLHF
TRBV10-3,TRBJ2-7,CATQGGSSYEQYF
TRBV5-1,TRBJ2-4,CASSPGGEGDIQYF
TRBV6-5,TRBJ2-3,CASSYSGDTQYF
TRBV30,TRBJ2-6,CASGPGSGANVLTF
TRBV28,TRBJ2-7,CASSQTAPPYEQYF
TRBV19,TRBJ1-1,CASSIAPNTEAFF
TRBV4-3,TRBJ2-7,CASSQNRGRSSYEQYF
TRBV5-4,TRBJ2-7,CASSLAGGWYEQYF
TRBV7-2,TRBJ2-1,CASSPGLEVWDEQFF
TRBV7-3,TRBJ2-7,CASSLGQYYEQYF
TRBV6-2/TRBV6-3,TRBJ2-7,CASSPSGTPAYEQYF
TRBV28,TRBJ2-2,CASSLLAHVPGELFF
TRBV11-3,TRBJ2-7,CASSFLSGKSYEQYF
TRBV20-1,TRBJ1-1,CSAQSSQLLNTEAFF
TRBV11-3,TRBJ2-1,CASSSYYRGDEQFF
TRBV15,TRBJ2-4,CATSKGQGSNIQYF
TRBV7-8,TRBJ1-1,CASSLSPGTRAFF
TRBV5-1,TRBJ1-3,CASSPGTGASGNTIYF
TRBV5-1,TRBJ2-7,CASSGETTGYEQYF
TRBV29-1,TRBJ2-2,CSVAGLDTGELFF
TRBV25-1,TRBJ2-1,CASSGLTSDYNEQFF
TRBV19,TRBJ2-3,CASSITRDTQYF
TRBV28,TRBJ2-1,CASSLRPSNEQFF
TRBV5-1,TRBJ2-1,CASSSGLAGANEQFF
TRBV19,TRBJ2-7,CASRGDGYEQYF
TRBV4-3,TRBJ2-7,CASSQGVGGYEQYF
TRBV20-1,TRBJ2-7,CSARDRLEQYF
TRBV6-2/TRBV6-3,TRBJ2-1,CASRKSGQSYNEQFF
TRBV14,TRBJ2-7,CASSQERGSAQYF
TRBV29-1,TRBJ2-1,CSVDPLVLRNEQFF
TRBV12-3/TRBV12-4,TRBJ1-4,CASSFGATNEKLFF
TRBV7-9,TRBJ2-1,CAAGGLSYNEQFF
TRBV7-9,TRBJ1-2,CASSLGLGYHDGYTF
TRBV4-1,TRBJ2-7,CASSQGDRSYEQYF
TRBV28,TRBJ2-1,CASSPDTGSHEQFF
TRBV2,TRBJ2-3,CASKPSSGGNTDTQYF
TRBV12-3/TRBV12-4,TRBJ2-7,CASSPGRGTYEQYF
TRBV9,TRBJ2-1,CASSVGGGRNNEQFF
TRBV5-1,TRBJ2-3,CASSYDSYTDTQYF
TRBV4-3,TRBJ2-1,CASSQGPPREQFF
TRBV9,TRBJ2-1,CASSVDRVFHNEQFF
TRBV20-1,TRBJ2-7,CSARDFSLLDASSYEQYF
TRBV27,TRBJ2-1,CASSSAGNHYNEQFF
TRBV5-6,TRBJ2-3,CASSFNQGALKPDTQYF
TRBV7-8,TRBJ1-1,CASSGRDRGANTEAFF
TRBV25-1,TRBJ2-3,CASSQDRGGGTDTQYF
TRBV2,TRBJ2-7,CASSGSGRGGEQYF
TRBV7-8,TRBJ2-4,CASSLGASGTGNIQYF